The sample holds a few counts of the clone carrying this T cell receptor (beta chain). Its antigen is unidentified. This specimen comes from a study of T cell repertoires in cytomegalovirus infection. In the study overall: Peptides in the study included HLA-C-restricted and HLA-B-restricted CMV epitopes. Matching HLA type and CMV infection were both indicated by public TCR beta signatures. General study results and limits: Dominating the ex vivo response were HLA-C-restricted CMV-specific TCR beta clonotypes.

TCRdb passed the reads through MiXCR, listing each CDR3 protein once. Of 300,000 to 400,000 distinct CDR3 sequences in the sample, more than 20% are singletons; the top ten hold roughly 13%. The germline CDR1 and CDR2 sequences are SGHTA and FQGTGA. The V segment lost 4 bases and the J segment 1 base; nucleotides outside the gene matches: 4. The CDR3 consists of 15 residues. V gene TRBV7-3 combines with J gene TRBJ2-5; 9 bases line up with TRBD1. The origin of this receptor is a human donor in good health (CMV status not recorded). Some clones in this sample may be carry-over from other donors' samples. Sample: cultured PBMCs, taken from culture after CMV antigen stimulation. The CDR3 sequence is CASSSGQGPQETQYF. The DNA of the CDR3 is TGTGCCAGCAGCTCGGGACAGGGACCCCAAGAGACCCAGTACTTC.